These T cell receptor beta chains were read from a single sample in a study of radiotherapy plus CTLA-4 blockade in lung cancer. Method: immunoSEQ multiplex PCR; TCRdb's copy keeps in-frame clones and lacks some. The repertoire includes about 39,000 clones, approximately 75% of them detected once, and around 22% sits in the top ten. Sample: peripheral blood, taken from a patient treated with radiotherapy plus ipilimumab. These receptors were obtained from a human donor with non-small cell lung cancer that progressed on radiotherapy plus ipilimumab. Each CDR3 is given with its conserved first and last residue. Fields, in order: V gene, J gene, D gene, clone size, CDR3 protein, CDR3 DNA. A D gene is named only where the DNA matches it firmly. For some rows the clone size is stated as once, few or many, or as a class when expanded; others skip it.

TRBV10-3,TRBJ2-5,TRBD1,.,CAIRQTGVGQTQYF,TGTGCCATCAGGCAGACAGGGGTTGGGCAGACCCAGTACTTC
TRBV28,TRBJ1-2,.,.,CASSQQINYGYTF,TGTGCCAGCAGCCAACAGATTAACTATGGCTACACCTTC
TRBV6-1,TRBJ2-3,TRBD2,.,CASSEIAGDTDTQYF,TGTGCCAGCAGTGAAATAGCGGGGGACACAGATACGCAGTATTTT
TRBV7-9,TRBJ2-3,TRBD1,.,CASSTGQGDTQYF,TGTGCCAGCAGCACCGGACAGGGCGATACGCAGTATTTT
TRBV5-1,TRBJ1-2,TRBD1,.,CASSSEGAGLGVSTF,TGCGCCAGCAGCTCAGAGGGGGCGGGCCTGGGGGTCTCCACCTTC
TRBV14,TRBJ2-2,TRBD1,.,CASSHGQGAGELFF,TGTGCCAGCAGCCATGGACAGGGGGCCGGGGAGCTGTTTTTT
TRBV4-3,TRBJ1-3,.,few,CASSQDTAISGNTIYF,TGCGCCAGCAGCCAAGACACAGCTATCTCTGGAAACACCATATATTTT
TRBV2,TRBJ1-5,TRBD1,.,CASRDRVAGNQPQHF,TGTGCCAGCCGGGACAGGGTAGCGGGGAATCAGCCCCAGCATTTT
TRBV9,TRBJ2-3,.,.,CASSVGVSRSTDTQYF,TGTGCCAGCAGCGTAGGGGTTAGCCGGAGCACAGATACGCAGTATTTT
TRBV4-3,TRBJ1-2,.,.,CASSQDSGAVDGYTF,TGCGCCAGCAGCCAAGATTCTGGGGCCGTGGATGGCTACACCTTC
TRBV27,TRBJ1-2,.,few,CASSLGQGNYGYTF,TGTGCCAGCAGTTTAGGCCAGGGGAATTATGGCTACACCTTC
TRBV7-3,TRBJ2-1,TRBD2,.,CASSVLPGTSTAYNEQFF,TGTGCCAGCAGCGTACTTCCCGGGACTAGCACCGCATACAATGAGCAGTTCTTC
TRBV5-5,TRBJ2-5,.,few,CASSPSGRIQETQYF,TGTGCCAGCAGCCCATCGGGTCGGATTCAAGAGACCCAGTACTTC
TRBV10-1,TRBJ1-1,TRBD1,.,CASSPGTGETEAFF,TGCGCCAGCAGTCCCGGGACAGGGGAGACTGAAGCTTTCTTT
TRBV9,TRBJ2-2,.,once,CASSAQVTDTGELFF,TGTGCCAGCAGCGCACAGGTTACTGACACCGGGGAGCTGTTTTTT
TRBV19,TRBJ2-7,TRBD1,.,CASGTGVGEQYF,TGTGCCAGTGGGACAGGGGTCGGCGAGCAGTACTTC
TRBV7-3,TRBJ2-1,.,.,CASSPRRGDEQFF,TGTGCCAGCAGCCCGCGGCGGGGCGATGAGCAGTTCTTC
TRBV14,TRBJ2-2,TRBD1,.,CASKGTVNTGELFF,TGTGCCAGCAAAGGGACAGTAAACACCGGGGAGCTGTTTTTT
TRBV20-1,TRBJ2-5,.,.,CSALPEETQYF,TGCAGTGCTCTCCCCGAGGAGACCCAGTACTTC
TRBV9,TRBJ1-3,.,.,CASSVAVGQGRGNTIYF,TGTGCCAGCAGCGTAGCGGTCGGCCAGGGGAGAGGAAACACCATATATTTT
TRBV5-4,TRBJ1-2,TRBD1,once,CASSLTGVGGYTF,TGTGCCAGCAGCTTGACAGGGGTGGGTGGCTACACCTTC
TRBV29-1,TRBJ2-1,.,.,CSVEVTEGPRSYNEQFF,TGCAGCGTTGAAGTGACGGAGGGCCCACGCTCCTACAATGAGCAGTTCTTC
TRBV7-9,TRBJ2-3,TRBD2,.,CASSPGGTSGGVKSDTQYF,TGTGCCAGCAGCCCCGGGGGGACTAGCGGGGGGGTCAAGTCGGATACGCAGTATTTT
TRBV18,TRBJ1-2,TRBD1,.,CASSQGASNYGYTF,TGTGCCAGCTCACAGGGGGCGTCGAACTATGGCTACACCTTC
TRBV27,TRBJ1-6,.,.,CASSLKLTGRDSPLHF,TGTGCCAGCAGTTTAAAACTTACAGGGCGGGATTCACCCCTCCACTTT
TRBV19,TRBJ1-2,.,.,CASRLGQWYYTF,TGTGCCAGTAGACTCGGACAGTGGTACTACACCTTC
TRBV7-3,TRBJ2-3,TRBD2,few,CASSPTSGGTDTQYF,TGTGCCAGCAGCCCCACTAGCGGGGGCACAGATACGCAGTATTTT
TRBV11-1,TRBJ2-1,.,few,CASSLGPGQQPYNEQFF,TGTGCCAGCAGCTTAGGGCCAGGTCAACAGCCTTACAATGAGCAGTTCTTC
TRBV7-2,TRBJ2-6,TRBD2,once,CASSLGGSSGANVLTF,TGTGCCAGCAGCTTGGGGGGGTCCTCTGGGGCCAACGTCCTGACTTTC
TRBV19,TRBJ2-7,TRBD2,once,CATAGGNEQYF,TGTGCCACCGCCGGGGGGAACGAGCAGTACTTC
TRBV5-1,TRBJ1-2,.,.,CASSLEAGVAGYTF,TGCGCCAGCAGCTTGGAGGCAGGGGTGGCCGGCTACACCTTC
TRBV6-1,TRBJ1-5,.,few,CASSEGPRGNQPQHF,TGTGCCAGCAGTGAAGGCCCCAGGGGCAATCAGCCCCAGCATTTT
TRBV28,TRBJ2-7,TRBD2,few,CASSPLGTSVNF,TGTGCCAGCAGTCCACTCGGGACTAGCGTGAACTTC
TRBV19,TRBJ1-4,TRBD1,.,CASSTRTGFNEKLFF,TGTGCCAGTAGTACCCGGACAGGTTTTAATGAAAAACTGTTTTTT
TRBV11-2,TRBJ2-7,.,.,CASSPGWGGGYEQYF,TGTGCCAGCAGCCCGGGATGGGGGGGCGGCTACGAGCAGTACTTC
TRBV11-2,TRBJ1-1,.,.,CASSLFLATEKAFF,TGTGCCAGCAGCTTATTTTTGGCGACAGAAAAAGCTTTCTTT
TRBV7-3,TRBJ1-2,TRBD1,.,CASSSTGHGYTF,TGTGCCAGCAGCTCGACAGGGCATGGCTACACCTTC
TRBV2,TRBJ1-5,.,.,CASSEVDQPQHF,TGTGCCAGCAGTGAAGTAGATCAGCCCCAGCATTTT
TRBV15,TRBJ1-2,TRBD1,.,CATSRGGDLTGDYGYTF,TGTGCCACCAGCAGAGGTGGCGATTTGACAGGGGACTATGGCTACACCTTC
TRBV7-3,TRBJ1-1,TRBD1,.,CASSPGTGGLNTEAFF,TGTGCCAGCAGCCCGGGGACAGGGGGCCTTAACACTGAAGCTTTCTTT
TRBV18,TRBJ1-6,.,.,CASSPQARSPLHF,TGTGCCAGCTCACCGCAGGCCCGCTCACCCCTCCACTTT
TRBV4-1,TRBJ2-1,TRBD2,.,CASSPAVGGALYNEQFF,TGCGCCAGCAGCCCGGCTGTCGGGGGGGCCCTCTACAATGAGCAGTTCTTC
TRBV19,TRBJ1-1,TRBD1,.,CASDRGRNTEAFF,TGTGCCAGCGACAGGGGACGAAACACTGAAGCTTTCTTT
TRBV2,TRBJ1-4,.,.,CASRTGSTTNEKLFF,TGTGCCAGCAGAACAGGGTCTACAACTAATGAAAAACTGTTTTTT
TRBV29-1,TRBJ1-4,.,.,CSVRLGFSNEKLFF,TGCAGCGTTCGACTCGGGTTTTCTAATGAAAAACTGTTTTTT
TRBV7-2,TRBJ2-7,.,.,CASSLDGNNGYEQYF,TGTGCCAGCAGCTTAGATGGCAATAATGGTTACGAGCAGTACTTC
TRBV5-4,TRBJ1-2,.,.,CASSLGLDSTF,TGTGCCAGCAGCCTGGGACTTGATAGCACCTTC
TRBV11-2,TRBJ1-6,.,.,CASSFFGGTTSSYNSPLHF,TGTGCCAGCAGCTTCTTCGGGGGGACCACGAGCTCCTATAATTCACCCCTCCACTTT
TRBV6-1,TRBJ2-2,.,medium-sized,CASSEAFRGELFF,TGTGCCAGCAGTGAAGCGTTCCGGGGGGAGCTGTTTTTT
TRBV19,TRBJ1-5,.,.,CASSIPGSNQPQHF,TGTGCCAGTAGTATCCCAGGGAGCAATCAGCCCCAGCATTTT